Detailed here is one T cell receptor (beta chain). Its specificity is unknown. CD45RO/CCR7/CD25/CD127/CD95/CD27 sorting isolated CD4+ naive, central memory, regulatory and stem cell-like memory cells. This specimen comes from a study of beta chain features in type 1 diabetes. Study-level findings and limits: For type 1 diabetes patients, VDJ junctions showed fewer insertions and more deletions.

Expressed TCRB transcripts got sequenced, as all isolated RNA was reverse transcribed. TCRdb's table, derived via immunoSEQ multiplex PCR, lists solely in-frame clones and lacks some. Found here are hundreds of thousands of clones, 15% to 20% of them singletons; the top ten hold 0.02% to 0.03%. This receptor was obtained from a woman between 18 and 29 years old in good health. The material sequenced was naive CD4+ T cells from blood.

The CDR3 spells CAISESWDGSYEQYF. For the CDR3, the DNA is TGTGCCATCAGTGAGTCTTGGGACGGATCCTACGAGCAGTACTTC. The chain couples TRBV10-3 to TRBJ2-7; D is tentatively TRBD1 or TRBD2 (5 bases each). Germline V gene lookup returns CDR1 ENHRY and CDR2 SYGVKD. The CDR3 is made up of 15 amino acids. Trimming pared 0 bases from V and 1 base from J, leaving 10 bases between.